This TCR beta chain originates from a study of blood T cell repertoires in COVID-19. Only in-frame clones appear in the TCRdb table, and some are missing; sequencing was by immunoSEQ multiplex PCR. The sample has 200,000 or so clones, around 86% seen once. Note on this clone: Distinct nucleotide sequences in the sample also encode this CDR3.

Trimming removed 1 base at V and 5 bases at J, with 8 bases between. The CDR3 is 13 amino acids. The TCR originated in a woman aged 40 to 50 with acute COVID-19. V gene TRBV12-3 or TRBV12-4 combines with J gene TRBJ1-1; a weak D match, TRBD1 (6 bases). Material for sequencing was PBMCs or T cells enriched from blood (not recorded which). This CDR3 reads CASSLGGRTEAFF. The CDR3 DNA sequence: TGTGCCAGCAGTTTAGGGGGGCGAACTGAAGCTTTCTTT.